A single count supports the clone carrying this T cell receptor beta chain. Antigen unknown. The data are from a study of vaccination and CD4 T cells after COVID-19. Background on the study: Overlapping spike peptides of SARS-CoV-2, HCoV-NL63, HCoV-OC43 and HCoV-229E stimulated the cells.

Treatment indicated: approximately 10-day PBMC culture with coronavirus spike peptide pools or control peptides (ViraFEST assay). Cultured CD4+ T cells had their DNA profiled by the Oncomine TCR Beta short-read assay. Via MiXCR, TCRdb re-called the PCR reads, giving one row per CDR3 protein. The table shows about 18,000 distinct CDR3 sequences, with around four fifths occurring only once. This specimen consisted of CD4+ T cells from blood, cultured in vitro, obtained after SARS-CoV-2 vaccination. This TCR derives from a human donor who received a COVID-19 vaccine.

The CDR3 reads CASSPWTSSEQYF. The CDR3 DNA is TGTGCCAGCAGCCCCTGGACTAGTTCCGAGCAGTACTTC. This rearrangement joins TRBV7-2 to TRBJ2-7; 7 nucleotides line up with TRBD2. The germline V gene has CDR1 SGHTA and CDR2 FQGNSA. There are 13 residues in the CDR3. J lost 6 bases, V lost 5 bases, and 7 bases had no gene match.